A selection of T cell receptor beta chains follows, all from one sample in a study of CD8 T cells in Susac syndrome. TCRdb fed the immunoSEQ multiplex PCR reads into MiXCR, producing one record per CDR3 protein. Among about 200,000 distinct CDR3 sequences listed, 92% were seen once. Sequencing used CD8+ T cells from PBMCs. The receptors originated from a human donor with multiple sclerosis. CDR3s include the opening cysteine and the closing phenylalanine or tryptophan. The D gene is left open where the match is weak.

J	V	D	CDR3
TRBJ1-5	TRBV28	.	CASSLLAVLGNQPQHF
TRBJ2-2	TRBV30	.	CAWSNIGGELFF
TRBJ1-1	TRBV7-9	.	CASSFLGVMNTEAFF
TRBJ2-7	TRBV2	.	CASSTPGYHEQYF
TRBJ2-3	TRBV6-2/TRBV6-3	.	CASRLNPIRPDTQYF
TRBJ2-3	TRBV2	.	CASSEIGGGSTDTQYF
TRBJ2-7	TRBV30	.	CAIYNDISYEQYF
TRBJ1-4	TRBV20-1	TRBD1	CSASLRTGRLDEKLFF
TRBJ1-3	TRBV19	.	CASSTGLGNTIYF
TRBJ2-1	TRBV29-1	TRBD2	CSANYLTSASYNEQFF
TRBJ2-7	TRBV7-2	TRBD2	CASSHEEGGSPYEQYF
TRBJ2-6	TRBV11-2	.	CASSLDWDSGANVLTF
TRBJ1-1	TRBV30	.	CAWSLVGPGAFF
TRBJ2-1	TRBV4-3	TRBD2	CASSQERLAGVREQFF
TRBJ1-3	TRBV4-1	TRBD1	CASSQTGVGNTIYF
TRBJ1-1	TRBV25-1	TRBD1	CASSDPTGLNTEAFF
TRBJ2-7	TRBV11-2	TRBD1	CASSMDRGQTGQYF
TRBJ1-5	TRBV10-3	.	CAISETQSNQPQHF
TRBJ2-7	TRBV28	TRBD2	CASCPLAGPYEQYF
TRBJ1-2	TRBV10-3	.	CAISGGQIYGYTF
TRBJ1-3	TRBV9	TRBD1	CASSANRGGGNTIYF
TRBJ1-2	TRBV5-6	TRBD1	CASSPTGAGGYTF
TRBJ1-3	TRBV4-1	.	CASSQEGSRVFGNTIYF
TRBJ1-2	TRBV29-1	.	CSVDRPYGYTF
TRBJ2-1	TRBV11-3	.	CASSLSRGWSDEQFF
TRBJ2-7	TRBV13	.	CASSLGQGPHNEQYF
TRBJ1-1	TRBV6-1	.	CASSEPPAEAFF
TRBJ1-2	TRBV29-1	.	CSVEDGQGGGGYTF
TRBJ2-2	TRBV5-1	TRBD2	CASSLRDYPNTGELFF
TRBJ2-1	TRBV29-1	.	CSVKGGVNSYNEQFF
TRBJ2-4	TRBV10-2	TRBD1	CASSWDRENIQYF